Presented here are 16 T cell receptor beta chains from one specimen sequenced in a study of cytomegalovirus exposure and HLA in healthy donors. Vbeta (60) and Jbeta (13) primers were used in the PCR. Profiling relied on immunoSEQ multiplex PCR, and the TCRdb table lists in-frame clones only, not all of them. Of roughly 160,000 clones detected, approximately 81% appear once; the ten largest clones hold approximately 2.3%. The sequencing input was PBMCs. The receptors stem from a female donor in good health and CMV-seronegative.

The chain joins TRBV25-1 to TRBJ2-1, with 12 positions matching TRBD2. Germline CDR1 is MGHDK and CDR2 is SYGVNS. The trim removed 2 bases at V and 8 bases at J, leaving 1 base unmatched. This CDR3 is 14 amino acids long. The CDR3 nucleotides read TGTGCCAGCAGTGAACTAGCGGGGGGGTATGAGCAGTTCTTC. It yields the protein CASSELAGGYEQFF.

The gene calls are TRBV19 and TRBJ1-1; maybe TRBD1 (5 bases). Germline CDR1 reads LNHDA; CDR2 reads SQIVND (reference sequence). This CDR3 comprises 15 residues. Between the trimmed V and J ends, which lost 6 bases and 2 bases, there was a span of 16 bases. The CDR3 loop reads CASSLDSNFNTEAFF. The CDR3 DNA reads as TGTGCCAGTAGCCTCGACAGCAACTTCAACACTGAAGCTTTCTTT.

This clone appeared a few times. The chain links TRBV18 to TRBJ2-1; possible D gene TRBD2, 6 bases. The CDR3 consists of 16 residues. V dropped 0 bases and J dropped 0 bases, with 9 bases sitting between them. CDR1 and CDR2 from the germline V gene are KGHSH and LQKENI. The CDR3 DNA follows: TGTGCCAGCTCACCACCGGCGGGGAGCTCCTACAATGAGCAGTTCTTC. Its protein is CASSPPAGSSYNEQFF.

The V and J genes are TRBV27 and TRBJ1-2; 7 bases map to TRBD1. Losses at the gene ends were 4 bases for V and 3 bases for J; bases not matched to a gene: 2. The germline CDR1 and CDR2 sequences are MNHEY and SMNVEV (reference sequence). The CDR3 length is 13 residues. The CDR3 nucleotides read TGTGCCAGCAGTTACAGGGGTGACTATGGCTACACCTTC. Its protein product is CASSYRGDYGYTF.

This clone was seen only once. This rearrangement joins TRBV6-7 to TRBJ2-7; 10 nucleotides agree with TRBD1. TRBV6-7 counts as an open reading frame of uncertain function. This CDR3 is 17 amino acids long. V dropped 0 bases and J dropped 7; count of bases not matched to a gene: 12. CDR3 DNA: TGTGCCAGCAGTTACTCTTGGCCGACAGGGGGCTCGGAAGAGCAGTACTTC. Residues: CASSYSWPTGGSEEQYF.

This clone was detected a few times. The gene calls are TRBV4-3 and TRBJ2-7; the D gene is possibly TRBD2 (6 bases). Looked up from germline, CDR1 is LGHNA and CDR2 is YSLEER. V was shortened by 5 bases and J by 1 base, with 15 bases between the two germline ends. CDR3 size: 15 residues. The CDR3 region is CASSFLVAGSYEQYF. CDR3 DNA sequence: TGCGCCAGCAGCTTCCTAGTCGCGGGATCCTACGAGCAGTACTTC.

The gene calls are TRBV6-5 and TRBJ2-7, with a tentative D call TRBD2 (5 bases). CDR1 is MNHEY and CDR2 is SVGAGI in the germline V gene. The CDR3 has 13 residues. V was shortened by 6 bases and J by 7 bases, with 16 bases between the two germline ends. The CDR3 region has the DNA TGTGCCAGCAGGGAAGGACTGATTGGGGAGCAGTACTTC. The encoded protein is CASREGLIGEQYF.

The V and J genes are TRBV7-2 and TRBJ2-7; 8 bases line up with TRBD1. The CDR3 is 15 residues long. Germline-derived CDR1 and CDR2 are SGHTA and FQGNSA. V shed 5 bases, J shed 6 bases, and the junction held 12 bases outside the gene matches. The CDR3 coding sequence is TGTGCCAGCAGCCCCCCGGGACTGGGGACAGGCGAGCAGTACTTC. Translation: CASSPPGLGTGEQYF.

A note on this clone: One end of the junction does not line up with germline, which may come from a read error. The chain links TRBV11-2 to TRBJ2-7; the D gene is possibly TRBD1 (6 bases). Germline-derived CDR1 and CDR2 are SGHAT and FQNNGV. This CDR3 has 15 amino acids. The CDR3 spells CASTPNRQASYGQYF. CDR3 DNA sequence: TGTGCCAGCACCCCCAACCGACAGGCCTCCTACGGGCAGTACTTC.

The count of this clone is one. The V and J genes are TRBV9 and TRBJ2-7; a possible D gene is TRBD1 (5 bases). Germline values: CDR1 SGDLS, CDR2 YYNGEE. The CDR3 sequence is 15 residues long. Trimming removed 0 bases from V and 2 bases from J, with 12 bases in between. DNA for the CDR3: TGTGCCAGCAGCGTAGGGTGGGCAGGGCCCTACGAGCAGTACTTC. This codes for CASSVGWAGPYEQYF.

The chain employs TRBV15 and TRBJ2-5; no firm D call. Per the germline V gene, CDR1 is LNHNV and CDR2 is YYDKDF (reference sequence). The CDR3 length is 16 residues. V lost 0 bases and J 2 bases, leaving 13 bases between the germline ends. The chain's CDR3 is CATSRDRGPLQETQYF. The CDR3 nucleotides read TGTGCCACCAGCAGAGATCGAGGTCCTCTACAAGAGACCCAGTACTTC. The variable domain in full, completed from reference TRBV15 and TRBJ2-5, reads DAMVIQNPRYQVTQFGKPVTLSCSQTLNHNVMYWYQQKSSQAPKLLFHYYDKDFNNEADTPDNFQSRRPNTSFCFLDIRSPGLGDTAMYLCATSRDRGPLQETQYFGPGTRLLVL.

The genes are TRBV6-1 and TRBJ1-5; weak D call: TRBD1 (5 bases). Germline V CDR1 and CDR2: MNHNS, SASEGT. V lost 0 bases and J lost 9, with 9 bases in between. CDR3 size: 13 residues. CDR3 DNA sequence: TGTGCCAGCAGTGAAGCGATACAGGCGCCCCAGCATTTT. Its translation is CASSEAIQAPQHF.

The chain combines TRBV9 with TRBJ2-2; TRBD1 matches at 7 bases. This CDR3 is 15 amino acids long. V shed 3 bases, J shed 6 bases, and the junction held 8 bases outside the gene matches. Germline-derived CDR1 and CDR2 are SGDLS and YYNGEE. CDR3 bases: TGTGCCAGCAGCGCCGGACAGGTTTACGCCGGGGAGCTGTTTTTT. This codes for CASSAGQVYAGELFF.

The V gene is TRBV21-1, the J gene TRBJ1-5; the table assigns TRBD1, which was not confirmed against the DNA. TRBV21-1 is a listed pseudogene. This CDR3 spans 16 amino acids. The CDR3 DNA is TGTGCCAGCAGCAAAAGGACAGGGGGCGGCAATCAGCCCCAGCATTTT. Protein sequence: CASSKRTGGGNQPQHF.

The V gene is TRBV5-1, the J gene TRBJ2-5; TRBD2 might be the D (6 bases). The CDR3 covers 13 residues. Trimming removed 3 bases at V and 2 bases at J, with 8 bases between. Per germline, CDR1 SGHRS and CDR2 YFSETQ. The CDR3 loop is CASSSGVQETQYF. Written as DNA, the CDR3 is TGCGCCAGCAGCTCGGGGGTACAAGAGACCCAGTACTTC.

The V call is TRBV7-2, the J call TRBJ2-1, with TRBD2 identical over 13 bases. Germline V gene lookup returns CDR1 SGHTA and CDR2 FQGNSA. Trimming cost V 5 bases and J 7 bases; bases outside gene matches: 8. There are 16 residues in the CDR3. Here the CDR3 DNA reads TGTGCCAGCAGCCCCAGACTAGCGGGGGGATCGAATGAGCAGTTCTTC. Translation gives CASSPRLAGGSNEQFF.